One and the same sample provided the 10 T cell receptor beta chains below, sequenced in a study of T cells after yellow fever vaccination. TCRdb re-derived calls from the 5' RACE reads in MiXCR, one entry per CDR3 protein. The data contain some 600,000 distinct CDR3 sequences, around a sixth of them singletons. This specimen consisted of PBMCs, obtained 4 to 6 days after the first yellow fever vaccination. These receptors were collected from a man younger than 30 who received the YFV17D yellow fever vaccine.

This clonotype was detected only a few times. The chain has TRBV6-1 and TRBJ1-3, with D perhaps TRBD1 (6 bases). The CDR3 contains 15 residues. The V end was cut by 5 bases, the J end by 0 bases, with 11 bases between. Germline loops: CDR1 MNHNS, CDR2 SASEGT. DNA for the CDR3: TGTGCCAGCAGTACGGACAGTTACTCTGGAAACACCATATATTTT. This codes for CASSTDSYSGNTIYF.

This chain connects TRBV18 to TRBJ1-1, with 9 bases fitting TRBD1. The germline CDR1 and CDR2 sequences are KGHSH and LQKENI. V shed 4 bases, J shed 5 bases, and the junction held 5 bases outside the gene matches. The CDR3 runs 14 residues. For the CDR3, the DNA is TGTGCCAGCTCACATTCCGGGACAGGGACTGAAGCTTTCTTT. Residues: CASSHSGTGTEAFF.

This clonotype has more than one count but fewer than ten. The chain joins TRBV14 to TRBJ2-3; D might be TRBD1 or TRBD2, each matching 6 bases. V lost 1 base and J 12 bases, leaving 14 bases between the germline ends. Germline assignment: CDR1 SGHDN and CDR2 FVKESK. The CDR3 runs to 13 residues. The CDR3 DNA follows: TGTGCCAGCAGCCAAGCTGGAGGGGGTGTACAGTATTTT. It yields the protein CASSQAGGGVQYF.

With regard to this clonotype: Mismatch with germline at one junction end may stem from a read error. The DNA of the CDR3 is TGTGCCATCAGCCCCGGCCTCCTCGGAGTGAACACTGAAGCTTTCTTT. Translated: CAISPGLLGVNTEAFF. The chain recombines TRBV5-8 with TRBJ1-1; no clear D. The CDR3 is 16 amino acids. Germline CDR1 reads SGHTS; CDR2 reads YDEGEE.

This clonotype was seen more than once but under ten times. The chain couples TRBV25-1 to TRBJ2-7, with 10 bases fitting TRBD2. Germline CDR1 and CDR2: MGHDK and SYGVNS. The CDR3 is made up of 15 amino acids. Trimming took 5 bases from V and 1 from J; bases not matched to a gene: 5. CDR3 residues: CASSRRTSGSYEQYF. CDR3 coding DNA: TGTGCCAGCAGTCGGAGGACTAGCGGTTCCTACGAGCAGTACTTC.

The CDR3 nucleotides read TGTGCCAGTTCGTGGGAGACCCAGTACTTC. This translates into CASSWETQYF. The chain couples TRBV2 to TRBJ2-5, with D unresolved. CDR3 size: 10 residues. Per germline, CDR1 SNHLY and CDR2 FYNNEI. V dropped 9 bases and J dropped 5 bases, with 7 bases sitting between them.

The J gene is TRBJ2-2, the V gene TRBV6-2 or TRBV6-3; 11 nucleotides line up with TRBD2. This CDR3 has 16 amino acids. V lost 6 bases, J lost 2 bases, and 5 bases stayed unmatched. The germline V gene encodes CDR1 MNHEY and CDR2 SVGEGT. CDR3 residues: CASSILAGENTGELFF. The CDR3 bases are TGTGCCAGCAGCATACTAGCGGGGGAAAACACCGGGGAGCTGTTTTTT.

The J gene is TRBJ2-4, the V gene TRBV4-1, with TRBD2 identical over 15 bases. The germline gives CDR1 MGHRA, CDR2 YSYEKL. Trimming at V came to 5 bases and at J to 0 bases, leaving 5 bases not matched to a gene. The CDR3 sequence is 18 residues long. Written as DNA, the CDR3 is TGCGCCAGCAGCAAGGGACTAGCGGGGGGACTAGCCAAAAACATTCAGTACTTC. Translating it yields CASSKGLAGGLAKNIQYF.

This clonotype was seen a few times. The CDR3 DNA is TGCAGTGCTGTCGGGAAGGGGGGGCCAGCCTACGAGCAGTACGTC. Translating it yields CSAVGKGGPAYEQYV. The chain carries TRBV20-1 and TRBJ2-7, with D perhaps TRBD2 (7 bases). Trimming shortened V by 5 bases and J by 2 bases, and 19 bases separated the two germline ends. CDR3 length: 15 residues. The germline CDR1 and CDR2 sequences are DFQATT and SNEGSKA (reference sequence).

The chain joins TRBV10-3 to TRBJ2-3; 10 nucleotides line up with TRBD1. The CDR3 is 15 residues long. Germline-derived CDR1 and CDR2 are ENHRY and SYGVKD. With 4 bases clipped from V and 6 bases from J, the junction kept 7 bases outside the gene matches. CDR3 loop: CAISVGTGEWDTQYF. For the CDR3, the DNA is TGTGCCATCAGTGTGGGGACAGGGGAATGGGATACGCAGTATTTT.